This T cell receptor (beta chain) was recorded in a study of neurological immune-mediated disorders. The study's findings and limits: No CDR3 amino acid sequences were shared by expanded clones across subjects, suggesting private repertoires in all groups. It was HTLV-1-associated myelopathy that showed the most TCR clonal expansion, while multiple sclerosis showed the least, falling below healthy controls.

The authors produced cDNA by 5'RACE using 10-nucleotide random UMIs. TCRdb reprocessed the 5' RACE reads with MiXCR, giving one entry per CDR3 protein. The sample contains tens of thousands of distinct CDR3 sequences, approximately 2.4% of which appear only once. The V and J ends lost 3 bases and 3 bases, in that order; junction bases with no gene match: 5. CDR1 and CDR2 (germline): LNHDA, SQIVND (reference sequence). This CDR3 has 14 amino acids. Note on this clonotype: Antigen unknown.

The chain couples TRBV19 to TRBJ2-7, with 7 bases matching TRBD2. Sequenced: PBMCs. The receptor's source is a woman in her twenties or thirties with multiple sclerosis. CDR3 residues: CASSILAELYEQYF. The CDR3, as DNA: TGTGCCAGTAGTATCCTAGCGGAACTCTACGAGCAGTACTTC. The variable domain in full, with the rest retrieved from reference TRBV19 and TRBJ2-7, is DGGITQSPKYLFRKEGQNVTLSCEQNLNHDAMYWYRQDPGQGLRLIYYSQIVNDFQKGDIAEGYSVSREKKESFPLTVTSAQKNPTAFYLCASSILAELYEQYFGPGTRLTVT.